This T cell receptor beta chain originates from a study of beta chain features in type 1 diabetes. Background on the study: Patient and healthy donor groups were alike in age, gender and cell yields. Overall study results and limits: Type 1 diabetes patients had TCRB CDR3s that were shorter (moderately but significantly so) in all four CD4+ subsets. There were fewer insertions and more deletions at the VDJ junctions of type 1 diabetes patients.

The CDR3 length is 16 residues. The ends lost 1 base at V and 7 bases at J; junction bases unmatched: 9. Looked up from germline, CDR1 is LNHNV and CDR2 is YYDKDF (reference sequence). TCRB transcripts that were expressed got sequenced, as all of the isolated RNA had been reverse transcribed. The repertoire was sequenced with immunoSEQ multiplex PCR; TCRdb's copy has only in-frame clones and lacks some. The table has approximately 150,000 clones, about 13% seen once. In its sample, this clone was seen a few times. Its antigen is as yet unknown. The origin of this receptor is a man between 18 and 29 years old with type 1 diabetes. Sequenced material: central memory CD4+ T cells from blood. The chain links TRBV15 to TRBJ1-4, with 7 nucleotides matching TRBD1. The CDR3 DNA is TGTGCCACCAGCAGAGCCCGGGGGACAGTTACTGAAAAACTGTTTTTT. Amino acid sequence: CATSRARGTVTEKLFF.